This TCR beta chain was observed in a study of control samples from healthy donors and cancer patients. The assay was immunoSEQ multiplex PCR, and TCRdb's table has in-frame clones only and misses some. The table lists under 200,000 clones. Germline V gene data show CDR1 as MDHEN and CDR2 as SYDVKM. V shed 4 bases, J shed 0 bases, and the junction held 13 bases outside the gene matches. The CDR3 covers 19 residues. The sample consisted of blood. This TCR derives from a woman aged 25 to 39 in good health. This chain links TRBV28 with TRBJ1-5; TRBD1 agrees at 9 bases. CDR3 sequence reads: CASSYVRGTGSYSNQPQHF. The DNA of the CDR3 is TGTGCCAGCAGTTACGTACGTGGGACAGGGTCTTATAGCAATCAGCCCCAGCATTTT. Full variable domain (outside the CDR3, taken from reference TRBV28 and TRBJ1-5): DVKVTQSSRYLVKRTGEKVFLECVQDMDHENMFWYRQDPGLGLRLIYFSYDVKMKEKGDIPEGYSVSREKKERFSLILESASTNQTSMYLCASSYVRGTGSYSNQPQHFGDGTRLSIL.